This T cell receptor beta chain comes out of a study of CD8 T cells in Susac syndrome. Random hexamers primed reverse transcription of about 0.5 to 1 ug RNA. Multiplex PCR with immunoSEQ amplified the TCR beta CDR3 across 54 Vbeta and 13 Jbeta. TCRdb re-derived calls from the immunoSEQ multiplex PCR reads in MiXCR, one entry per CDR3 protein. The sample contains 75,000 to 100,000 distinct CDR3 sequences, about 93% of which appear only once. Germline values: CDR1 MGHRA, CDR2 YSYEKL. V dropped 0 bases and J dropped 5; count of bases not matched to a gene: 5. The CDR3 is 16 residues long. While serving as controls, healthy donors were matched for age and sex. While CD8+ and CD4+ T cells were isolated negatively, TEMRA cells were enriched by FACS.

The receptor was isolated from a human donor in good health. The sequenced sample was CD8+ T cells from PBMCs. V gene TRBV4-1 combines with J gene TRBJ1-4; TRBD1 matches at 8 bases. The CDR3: CASSQEERQGNEKLFF. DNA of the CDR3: TGCGCCAGCAGCCAAGAGGAAAGACAGGGGAATGAAAAACTGTTTTTT.